This section outlines one T cell receptor (beta chain) sequence together with its context. RNA transcripts served as the template for amplifying TCR beta CDR3 regions. A first-round RT-PCR of the TCR CDR3 used the HTBI primer set. TCRdb reprocessed the multiplex PCR reads with MiXCR, giving one entry per CDR3 protein. The sample gives around 690,000 distinct CDR3 sequences, 17% of which show up once; 15% to 19% is in the top ten. This specimen belongs to a study of T cells in Graves' hyperthyroidism and ophthalmopathy. There are 13 residues in the CDR3. CDR1 is GTSNPN and CDR2 is SVGIG in the germline V gene (reference sequence). Trimming took off 0 bases at V and 4 bases at J, with 9 bases between the two ends.

Sequencing used blood. The receptor's source is a middle-aged man with Graves' hyperthyroidism. The chain joins TRBV30 to TRBJ1-1; D is ambiguous. DNA of the CDR3: TGTGCCTGGAGTGTAGGTTCCAGCACTGAAGCTTTCTTT. This sequence encodes CAWSVGSSTEAFF.